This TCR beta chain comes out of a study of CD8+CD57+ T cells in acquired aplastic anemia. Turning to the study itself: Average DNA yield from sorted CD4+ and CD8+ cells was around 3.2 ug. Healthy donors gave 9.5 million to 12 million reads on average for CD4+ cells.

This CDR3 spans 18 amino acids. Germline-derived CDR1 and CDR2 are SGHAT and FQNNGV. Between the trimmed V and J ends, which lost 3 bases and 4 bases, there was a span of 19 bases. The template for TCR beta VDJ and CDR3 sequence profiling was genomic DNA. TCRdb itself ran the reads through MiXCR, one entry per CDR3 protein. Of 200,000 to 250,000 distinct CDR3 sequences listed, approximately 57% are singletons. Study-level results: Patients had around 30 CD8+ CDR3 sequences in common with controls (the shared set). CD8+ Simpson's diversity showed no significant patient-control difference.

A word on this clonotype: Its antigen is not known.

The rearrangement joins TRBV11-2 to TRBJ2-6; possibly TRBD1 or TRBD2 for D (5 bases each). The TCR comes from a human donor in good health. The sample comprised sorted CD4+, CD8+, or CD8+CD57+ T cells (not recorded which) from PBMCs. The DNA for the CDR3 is TGTGCCAGCAGCTTGAGGGGACCGGCCTTTGGGGGGGCCAACGTCCTGACTTTC. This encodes CASSLRGPAFGGANVLTF.